Shown below are 14 T cell receptor beta chains from a single sample sequenced in a study of control samples from healthy donors and cancer patients. Using immunoSEQ multiplex PCR, the repertoire was profiled, and TCRdb retains in-frame clones only, with some absent. The repertoire has about 130,000 clones, just under 95% of them found once; the top ten carry more than 13%. Sequencing was performed on PBMCs. All receptors derive from a man in his 60s with colorectal cancer.

The chain couples TRBV30 to TRBJ1-1; D might be TRBD1 (6 bases). Looked up from germline, CDR1 is GTSNPN and CDR2 is SVGIG (reference sequence). The CDR3 covers 14 residues. Trimming left V 5 bases short and J 0 bases short, with 13 bases between. CDR3 region: CAWGGTIMNTEAFF. CDR3 sequence (DNA): TGTGCCTGGGGGGGGACAATTATGAACACTGAAGCTTTCTTT.

This rearrangement joins TRBV7-2 to TRBJ1-6; 8 bases line up with TRBD1. With V trimmed by 2 bases and J by 6 bases, 0 bases remained unmatched. CDR1 and CDR2 (germline): SGHTA, FQGNSA. The CDR3 totals 14 residues. The CDR3 loop reads CASSLQGANSPLHF. DNA for the CDR3: TGTGCCAGCAGCTTACAGGGGGCTAATTCACCCCTCCACTTT.

The rearrangement joins TRBV5-1 to TRBJ2-5, with D unclear. The CDR3 length is 17 residues. The germline gives CDR1 SGHRS, CDR2 YFSETQ. V dropped 0 bases and J dropped 1 base, with 16 bases sitting between them. CDR3 in amino acids: CASSLEQQEVIQETQYF. CDR3 DNA: TGCGCCAGCAGCTTGGAACAGCAAGAAGTTATCCAAGAGACCCAGTACTTC.

This chain joins TRBV7-8 and TRBJ2-7, with 7 positions matching TRBD1. The CDR3 sequence is 15 residues long. The V gene's germline CDR1 is SGHVS and CDR2 FQNEAQ. The J segment lost 2 bases and the V segment lost 7 bases, leaving 11 bases of the junction unmatched. CDR3 sequence (DNA): TGTGCCAGCAACGAAGACAGGGTTCTTACCTACGAGCAGTACTTC. Translated, it gives CASNEDRVLTYEQYF.

This clone was detected once. The rearrangement joins TRBV30 to TRBJ1-4, with a weak D call TRBD1 (6 bases). Germline V gives CDR1 GTSNPN, CDR2 SVGIG (reference sequence). The CDR3 runs to 13 residues. Between the trimmed V and J ends, which lost 2 bases and 6 bases, there was a span of 10 bases. This CDR3 is CAWSRGGYEKLFF. For the CDR3, the DNA is TGTGCCTGGAGTCGGGGGGGCTATGAAAAACTGTTTTTT.

The chain joins TRBV2 to TRBJ1-4, with D perhaps TRBD1 (5 bases). V was cut by 4 bases and J by 7 bases, with 16 bases left in between. Looked up from germline, CDR1 is SNHLY and CDR2 is FYNNEI. This CDR3 comprises 15 residues. The CDR3 protein is CASSVEGMEREKLFF. The CDR3 DNA reads as TGTGCCAGCAGTGTAGAGGGGATGGAACGTGAAAAACTGTTTTTT. Looking up the rest from reference TRBV2 and TRBJ1-4 gives the full variable domain: EPEVTQTPSHQVTQMGQEVILRCVPISNHLYFYWYRQILGQKVEFLVSFYNNEISEKSEIFDDQFSVERPDGSNFTLKIRSTKLEDSAMYFCASSVEGMEREKLFFGSGTQLSVL.

About this clone: Given the absence of the conserved phenylalanine or tryptophan at the CDR3 end, a read error is likely. The CDR3: CASSLTENTEAFL. CDR3 in DNA: TGTGCCAGCAGCTTAACAGAGAACACTGAAGCTTTCCTT. The chain joins TRBV5-8 to TRBJ1-1; no reliable D call. The CDR3 loop spans 13 amino acids. V was trimmed by 2 bases and J by 1 base, leaving 6 bases between them. CDR1 and CDR2 from the germline V gene are SGHTS and YDEGEE.

The rearrangement joins TRBV10-1 to TRBJ2-7, with D maybe TRBD2 (5 bases). The CDR3 is 17 amino acids. Looked up from germline, CDR1 is WNHNN and CDR2 is SYGVQD (reference sequence). V dropped 0 bases and J dropped 6 bases, with 21 bases sitting between them. The CDR3: CASSESFPNPGYSEQYF. The CDR3 nucleotides are TGCGCCAGCAGTGAGTCTTTCCCCAACCCGGGGTACTCCGAGCAGTACTTC.

A note on this clone: Other DNA sequences in the sample encode the same CDR3. V is TRBV4-3 and J is TRBJ1-2, with D uncertain. The CDR3 totals 14 residues. The germline CDR1 and CDR2 sequences are LGHNA and YSLEER. The ends were cut back, 0 bases at V and 2 bases at J, with 7 bases in the middle. CDR3 sequence reads: CASSQDRGNYGYTF. Here the CDR3 DNA reads TGCGCCAGCAGCCAAGATCGCGGGAACTATGGCTACACCTTC.

The chain combines TRBV4-1 with TRBJ2-7; 9 bases agree with TRBD1. J was trimmed by 6 bases and V by 1 base; bases with no gene match: 7. The V gene's germline CDR1 is MGHRA and CDR2 YSYEKL. This CDR3 comprises 15 residues. This chain's CDR3 is CASSQAGQGRREQYF. The CDR3 DNA reads TGCGCCAGCAGCCAAGCGGGACAGGGACGGCGCGAGCAGTACTTC.

The chain couples TRBV27 to TRBJ1-4; D is perhaps TRBD1 (6 bases). There are 15 residues in the CDR3. V gave up 0 bases and J gave up 8 bases, with 13 bases separating them. Germline values: CDR1 MNHEY, CDR2 SMNVEV (reference sequence). CDR3: CASSLSIGGREKLFF. As DNA, the CDR3 is TGTGCCAGCAGTTTATCGATCGGGGGGCGGGAAAAACTGTTTTTT.

The chain has TRBV20-1 and TRBJ1-1, with D hard to call. Germline CDR1 DFQATT, CDR2 SNEGSKA (reference sequence). The CDR3 length is 11 residues. Trimming took off 1 base at V and 3 bases at J, with 3 bases between the two ends. The CDR3 spells CSARGYTEAFF. The CDR3 DNA reads as TGCAGTGCTAGAGGTTACACTGAAGCTTTCTTT.

The V and J genes are TRBV30 and TRBJ1-5, with D possibly being TRBD1 (5 bases). The CDR3 contains 13 residues. V lost 2 bases and J lost 5, with 10 bases in between. Germline CDR1 is GTSNPN and CDR2 is SVGIG (reference sequence). The CDR3 DNA is TGTGCCTGGAGTATGAAAGGGGATCAGCCCCAGCATTTT. This gives the protein CAWSMKGDQPQHF.

This chain links TRBV12-2 with TRBJ2-5; the table's D call TRBD1 went unverified against the DNA. TRBV12-2 has pseudogene status. This CDR3 has 14 amino acids. CDR3 loop: CASRLWGRGETQYF. The CDR3 DNA sequence: TGTGCAAGTCGCTTATGGGGCAGGGGAGAGACCCAGTACTTC.